The source of this TCR beta chain is a study of Ad26.COV2.S vaccination and SARS-CoV-2 variants. Looking at the study overall: Ad26.COV2.S was injected intramuscularly once or twice, 56 days apart.

On this clone: The antigen remains undetermined.

The repertoire was sequenced with immunoSEQ multiplex PCR; TCRdb's copy has only in-frame clones and lacks some. Altogether about 390,000 clones are present, around 85% being singletons, with the ten largest covering approximately 3.7%. The CDR3 has 14 amino acids. Germline CDR1 and CDR2: MNHEY and SVGEGT. Trimming cost V 2 bases and J 4 bases, with 11 bases left between them. Treatment reported: about 20 received Ad26.COV2.S at low or high dose, single or two shots; roughly five received placebo; per-sample allocation not given. Sampling was performed 63 days after the first vaccine or placebo injection. Expression of Wuhan-strain SARS-CoV-2 spike came from the Ad26 vector that formed the vaccine. General study points: Substantial breadth was reported for post-vaccination spike-specific CD8+ and CD4+ T cells. While placebo recipients had lower spike-specific TCR breadth, vaccine recipients had more.

The chain carries TRBV6-2 or TRBV6-3 and TRBJ1-2; tentatively, D is TRBD1 (5 bases). The material sequenced was peripheral blood, taken in a trial of Ad26.COV2.S vaccine versus placebo. The origin of this receptor is a person between 18 and 59 years old who received the Ad26.COV2.S COVID-19 vaccine or a placebo. The CDR3 protein is CASSYELGTYGYTF. The CDR3 nucleotides are TGTGCCAGCAGTTACGAGCTAGGGACCTATGGCTACACCTTC.